This T cell receptor (beta chain) was observed in a study of T-cell reconstitution after alpha-beta-depleted transplantation in children. Findings and caveats of the study: Hyperexpanded clones declined; after one year, newly produced T cells mostly supplied diversity. After transplant, at about two months, alpha-beta T cells were reportedly derived from several hundred expanded graft clones.

V was shortened by 8 bases and J by 4 bases, with 15 bases between the two germline ends. The germline V gene has CDR1 SQVTM and CDR2 ANQGSEA. The CDR3 totals 12 residues. Unique molecular identifiers were incorporated when the TCRbeta library was constructed. Via MiXCR, TCRdb re-called the PCR reads, giving one row per CDR3 protein. The sample yields some 840,000 distinct CDR3 sequences, 16% seen once. This clonotype came up a few times. The target antigen is unknown. The sample consisted of PBMCs, mostly from graft donor cells, taken 360 days after TCRalphabeta/CD19-depleted stem cell transplant. The chain has TRBV29-1 and TRBJ2-7, with unresolved D. The TCR sequence derives from a male patient aged 10 to 17 who had a stem cell transplant for acute lymphoblastic leukemia, so the T cells may come from the graft donor. The CDR3 DNA reads as TGCAGCCCTTTCGTCGGCTTGTACGAGCAGTACTTC. This gives the protein CSPFVGLYEQYF.